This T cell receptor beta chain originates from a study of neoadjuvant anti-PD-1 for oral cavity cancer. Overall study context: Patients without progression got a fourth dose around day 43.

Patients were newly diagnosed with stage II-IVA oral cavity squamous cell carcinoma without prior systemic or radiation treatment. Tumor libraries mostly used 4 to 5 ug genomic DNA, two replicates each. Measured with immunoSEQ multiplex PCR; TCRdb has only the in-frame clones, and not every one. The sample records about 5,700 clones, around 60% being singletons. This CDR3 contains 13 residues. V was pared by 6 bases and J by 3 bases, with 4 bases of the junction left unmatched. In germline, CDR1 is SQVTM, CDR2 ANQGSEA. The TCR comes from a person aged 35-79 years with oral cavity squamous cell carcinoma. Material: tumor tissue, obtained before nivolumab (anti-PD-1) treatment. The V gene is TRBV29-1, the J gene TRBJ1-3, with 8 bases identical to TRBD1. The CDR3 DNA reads TGCAGCGTCACAGGGGGAATTGGAAACACCATATATTTT. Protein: CSVTGGIGNTIYF.